Listed below are T cell receptor beta chains from one sample, sequenced in a study of T cell responses to AZD1222 COVID-19 vaccine. TCRdb keeps only in-frame clones here, not all; method: immunoSEQ multiplex PCR. This sample carries approximately 120,000 clones, 80% to 90% of them seen once, and the ten largest clones take under 2%. Material: peripheral blood, obtained on day 0 of AZD1222 vaccination. All receptors come from an adult in good health. Each CDR3 is given with its conserved first and last residue. D genes are given only for firm matches. Rows may omit the clone size; those that give it use once, few, many or a size class.

abundance	d_gene	v_gene	j_gene	CDR3nt	CDR3aa
-	TRBD1	TRBV19	TRBJ2-6	TGTGCCAGTAGTGCAACCGGGACAGCCCTTACTTCTGGGGCCAACGTCCTGACTTTC	CASSATGTALTSGANVLTF
-	TRBD1	TRBV11-2	TRBJ2-2	TGTGCCAGCAGCCCTACAGGGGTGACGGACACCGGGGAGCTGTTTTTT	CASSPTGVTDTGELFF
-	-	TRBV7-9	TRBJ2-7	TGTGCCAGCAGCAGCTTAGAGGGCCTCAAGGGGAACTCCTACGAGCAGTACTTC	CASSSLEGLKGNSYEQYF
once	TRBD1	TRBV5-4	TRBJ2-1	TGTGCCAGCAGCTTCTCAGGGGGTGATGAGCAGTTCTTC	CASSFSGGDEQFF
-	-	TRBV30	TRBJ1-1	TGTGCCTGGAAGAGGACAGACTTGAACACTGAAGCTTTCTTT	CAWKRTDLNTEAFF
once	-	TRBV6-5	TRBJ2-6	TGTGCCAGCAGTCCGGCCCCCAACGTCCTGACTTTC	CASSPAPNVLTF
-	-	TRBV10-3	TRBJ2-7	TGTGCCATCTCGTGGGACGGTGACTCCTACGAGCAGTACTTC	CAISWDGDSYEQYF
-	TRBD2	TRBV7-8	TRBJ2-3	TGTGCCAGCAGATTGGGACTAAGAACAGATACGCAGTATTTT	CASRLGLRTDTQYF
few	TRBD2	TRBV6-4	TRBJ2-1	TGTGCCAGCAGTCCTTCTAGCGGAGGTCCCTACAATGAGCAGTTCTTC	CASSPSSGGPYNEQFF
-	TRBD1	TRBV9	TRBJ2-1	TGTGCCAGCAGCCAACGCCCGACAGGGGGCCCATACAATGAGCAGTTCTTC	CASSQRPTGGPYNEQFF
-	TRBD2	TRBV9	TRBJ2-7	TGTGCCAGCAGCCCCCCCCTAGCGGGAAGCCGCGAGCAGTACTTC	CASSPPLAGSREQYF
-	-	TRBV3-1/TRBV3-2	TRBJ1-2	TGTGCCAGCAGCCTCGGGGCGGCCTATGGCTACACCTTC	CASSLGAAYGYTF
-	-	TRBV6-2/TRBV6-3	TRBJ2-5	TGTGCCAGCAGTTACACAGGGACACCAGAGACCCAGTACTTC	CASSYTGTPETQYF
-	-	TRBV19	TRBJ2-7	TGTGCCAGTAGTATAGGGGCGACAGGGAGGAGCGAGCAGTACTTC	CASSIGATGRSEQYF
-	TRBD1	TRBV27	TRBJ1-5	TGTGCCAGCAGTCGTGGGGAGACAGGGACCCAGCATTTT	CASSRGETGTQHF
-	-	TRBV5-5	TRBJ2-3	TGTGCCAGCAGCTTTACACGCGGTAGGGAGGCAGTTACGCAGTATTTT	CASSFTRGREAVTQYF
-	-	TRBV6-5	TRBJ2-2	TGTGCCAGCAGTTATTGGGAAAACGGGGAGCTGTTTTTT	CASSYWENGELFF
few	-	TRBV24-1	TRBJ1-1	TGTGCCACCAGTGACTCAGGGTCCGCTGAAGCTTTCTTT	CATSDSGSAEAFF
-	-	TRBV9	TRBJ2-1	TGTGCCAGCCGGTCGGGAGATGAGCAGTTCTTC	CASRSGDEQFF
once	TRBD1	TRBV6-1	TRBJ1-2	TGTGCCAGCAGTGAAGTTTGGACAGGGGGTAACTATGGCTACACCTTC	CASSEVWTGGNYGYTF
-	TRBD1	TRBV7-3	TRBJ2-2	TGTGCCAGCAGATTCCCAAGGACAGGCACCGGGGAGCTGTTTTTT	CASRFPRTGTGELFF
few	-	TRBV11-3	TRBJ1-2	TGTGCCAGCAGAACCGACGGGTATGGTGGCTACACCTTC	CASRTDGYGGYTF
-	-	TRBV19	TRBJ2-7	TGTGCCAGTAGCCTAACAACTTCGGGGAGGTACGAGCAGTACTTC	CASSLTTSGRYEQYF